Presented here are 4 T cell receptor beta chains from one specimen sequenced in a study of blood T cell repertoires in COVID-19. Generated by immunoSEQ multiplex PCR, the TCRdb table keeps only in-frame clones and is missing some. This table holds 110,000 to 150,000 clones, around 88% found once. Material: peripheral blood. Receptors were obtained from a woman aged 55-75 years with acute or convalescent COVID-19.

A single count supports this clone. The genes are TRBV9 and TRBJ1-4, with D maybe TRBD1 (5 bases). Germline V gene lookup returns CDR1 SGDLS and CDR2 YYNGEE. Trimming pared 0 bases from V and 2 bases from J, leaving 11 bases between. The CDR3 loop spans 16 amino acids. CDR3 in DNA: TGTGCCAGCAGCGTAGCTCCTCAGGGTACTAATGAAAAACTGTTTTTT. Protein product: CASSVAPQGTNEKLFF.

The chain links TRBV6-5 to TRBJ2-7, with 11 bases matching TRBD2. Germline V gene sequence: CDR1 MNHEY, CDR2 SVGAGI. With 6 bases clipped from V and 6 bases from J, the junction kept 7 bases outside the gene matches. This CDR3 contains 14 residues. The CDR3 DNA follows: TGTGCCAGCAGGCCGGGGGGACTAGCGGTCGAGCAGTACTTC. It yields the protein CASRPGGLAVEQYF.

The rearrangement links TRBV9 to TRBJ2-3, with TRBD2 matching 10 bases. CDR1 is SGDLS and CDR2 is YYNGEE in the germline V gene. The CDR3 is made up of 16 amino acids. The V and J ends lost 4 bases and 5 bases, in that order; junction bases with no gene match: 10. The CDR3 DNA sequence: TGTGCCAGCAGCCTATCTAGCGGGGGAAACATAGATACGCAGTATTTT. Its translation is CASSLSSGGNIDTQYF.

This chain connects TRBV9 to TRBJ1-2, with 10 bases aligning to TRBD1. Germline CDR1 is SGDLS and CDR2 is YYNGEE. With V trimmed by 4 bases and J by 4 bases, 13 bases remained unmatched. The CDR3 contains 17 residues. CDR3 residues: CASSTSGTGANLYGYTF. CDR3 nucleotides: TGTGCCAGCAGCACATCCGGGACAGGGGCCAATCTCTATGGCTACACCTTC.